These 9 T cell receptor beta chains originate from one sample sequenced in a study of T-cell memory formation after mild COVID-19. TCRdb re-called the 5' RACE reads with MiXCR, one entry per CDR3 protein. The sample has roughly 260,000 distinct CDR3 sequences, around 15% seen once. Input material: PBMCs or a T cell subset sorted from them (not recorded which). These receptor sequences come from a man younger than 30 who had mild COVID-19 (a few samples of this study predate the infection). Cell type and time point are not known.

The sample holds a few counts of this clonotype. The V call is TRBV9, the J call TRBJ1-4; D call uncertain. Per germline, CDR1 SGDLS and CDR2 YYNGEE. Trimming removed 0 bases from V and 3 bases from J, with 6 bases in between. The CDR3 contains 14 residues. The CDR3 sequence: CASSVGPSNEKLFF. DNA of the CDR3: TGTGCCAGCAGCGTAGGTCCGTCTAATGAAAAACTGTTTTTT.

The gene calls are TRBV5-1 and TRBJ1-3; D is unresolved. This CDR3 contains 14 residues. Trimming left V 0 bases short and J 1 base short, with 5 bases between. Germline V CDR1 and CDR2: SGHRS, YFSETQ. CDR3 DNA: TGCGCCAGCAGCTTGGGATTATCTGGAAACACCATATATTTT. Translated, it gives CASSLGLSGNTIYF.

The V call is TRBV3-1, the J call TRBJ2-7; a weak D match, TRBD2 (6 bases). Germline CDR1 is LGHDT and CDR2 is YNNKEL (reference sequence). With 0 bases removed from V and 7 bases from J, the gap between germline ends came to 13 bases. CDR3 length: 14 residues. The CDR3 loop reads CASSQDASGREQYF. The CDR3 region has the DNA TGTGCCAGCAGCCAAGATGCGTCGGGGAGGGAGCAGTACTTC.

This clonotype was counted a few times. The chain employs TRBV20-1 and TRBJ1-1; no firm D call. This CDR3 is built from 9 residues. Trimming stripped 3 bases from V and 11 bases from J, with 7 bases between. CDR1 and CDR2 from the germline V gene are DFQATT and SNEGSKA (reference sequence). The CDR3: CSASNGAFF. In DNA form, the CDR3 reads TGCAGTGCTAGTAACGGCGCTTTCTTT.

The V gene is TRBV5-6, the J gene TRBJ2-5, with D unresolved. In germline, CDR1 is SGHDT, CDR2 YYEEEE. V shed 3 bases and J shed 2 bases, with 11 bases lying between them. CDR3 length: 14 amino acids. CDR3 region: CASSSKATQETQYF. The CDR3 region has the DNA TGTGCCAGCAGCTCAAAAGCTACTCAAGAGACCCAGTACTTC.

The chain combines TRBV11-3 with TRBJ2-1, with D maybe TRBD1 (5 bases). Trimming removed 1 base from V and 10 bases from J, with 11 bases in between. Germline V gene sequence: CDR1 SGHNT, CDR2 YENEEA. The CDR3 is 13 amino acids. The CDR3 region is CASSLVGAREQFF. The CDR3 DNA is TGTGCCAGCAGCTTAGTAGGGGCCAGGGAGCAGTTCTTC.

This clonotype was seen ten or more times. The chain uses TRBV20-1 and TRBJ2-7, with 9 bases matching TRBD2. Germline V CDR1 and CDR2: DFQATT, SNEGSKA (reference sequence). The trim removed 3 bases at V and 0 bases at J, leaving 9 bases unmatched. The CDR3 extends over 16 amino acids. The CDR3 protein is CSASGTLAGHSYEQYV. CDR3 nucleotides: TGCAGTGCTAGTGGGACGCTAGCGGGGCACTCCTACGAGCAGTACGTC.

The CDR3 sequence is CAWSVRSNGGYTF. Here the CDR3 DNA reads TGTGCCTGGAGTGTTCGGTCCAACGGCGGCTACACCTTC. The chain uses TRBV30 and TRBJ1-2; D call uncertain. CDR3 length equals 13 residues. Germline V gene sequence: CDR1 GTSNPN, CDR2 SVGIG (reference sequence). The V and J ends lost 0 bases and 8 bases respectively, with 13 bases between them.

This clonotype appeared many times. CDR3 nucleotides: TGTGCCAGCAGTTTATTGGGTGAAGCTTTCTTT. Its translation is CASSLLGEAFF. The chain employs TRBV12-3 or TRBV12-4 and TRBJ1-1; D not certain. This CDR3 comprises 11 residues. V lost 2 bases and J lost 7, with 5 bases in between.